This T cell receptor beta chain was obtained from a study of OX40 agonist ivuxolimab in advanced cancers. At the level of the study: Partial responses were observed in three patients, of whom one had hepatocellular carcinoma and two had cutaneous melanoma.

Cycle 7 day 1, cycle 4 day 1, and baseline were the timepoints at which blood was sampled. Assay used: immunoSEQ multiplex PCR; TCRdb lists only in-frame clones, some missing. The sample lists tens of thousands of clones, roughly 80% occurring once. V lost 5 bases to trimming and J lost 7 bases, with 12 bases between them. From germline, CDR1 is SGHVS and CDR2 FNYEAQ. This CDR3 is built from 12 residues. Sequencing was performed on CD4+ or CD8+ T cells sorted from blood, taken in a trial of the OX40 agonist ivuxolimab. The clonotype originates from an adult with an advanced solid tumor such as melanoma, head and neck, liver or kidney cancer. V is TRBV7-6 and J is TRBJ2-7; D is perhaps TRBD1 (5 bases). CDR3 protein: CASSPPGYEQYF. The DNA for the CDR3 is TGTGCCAGCAGCCCCCCAGGGTATGAGCAGTACTTC.